This entry lists 29 T cell receptor beta chains sequenced from one sample in a study of T-cell memory formation after mild COVID-19. TCRdb passed the 5' RACE reads through MiXCR, listing each CDR3 protein once. The sample includes approximately 440,000 distinct CDR3 sequences, approximately 20% seen only once; the top ten take about 8.1%. The sequencing sample was made of PBMCs or a T cell subset sorted from them (not recorded which). The receptors shown here come from an adult woman who had mild COVID-19 (a few samples of this study predate the infection). Cell type and time point are not known.

This clonotype showed up just a few times. V usage is TRBV24-1 and J usage is TRBJ2-3; D remains ambiguous. V lost 12 bases to trimming and J lost 0 bases, with 15 bases between them. Germline V gives CDR1 KGHDR, CDR2 SFDVKD. This CDR3 contains 14 residues. The CDR3 is CAVGRASSTDTQYF. The CDR3 DNA sequence: TGTGCCGTGGGTAGGGCGTCCAGCACAGATACGCAGTATTTT.

The V call is TRBV7-3, the J call TRBJ2-2; D may be TRBD1 (6 bases). V lost 5 bases and J lost 6, with 22 bases in between. The germline gives CDR1 SGHTA, CDR2 FQGTGA. The CDR3 consists of 17 residues. As DNA, the CDR3 is TGTGCCAGCAGCCCAACACGACGGCAACAGGGTCCCGGGGAGCTGTTTTTT. It encodes CASSPTRRQQGPGELFF.

The rearrangement joins TRBV4-1 to TRBJ1-1, with TRBD1 matching over 7 bases. Germline V gene lookup returns CDR1 MGHRA and CDR2 YSYEKL. Trimming cost V 4 bases and J 0 bases; bases outside gene matches: 5. The CDR3 is made up of 15 amino acids. CDR3 residues: CASSRTGIMNTEAFF. The CDR3 region has the DNA TGCGCCAGCAGCCGGACAGGAATTATGAACACTGAAGCTTTCTTT.

In the case of this clonotype: No DNA is shown, since the ends of the CDR3 on it are uncertain; the CDR3 is the one TCRdb lists. This chain connects TRBV20-1 to TRBJ2-2. CDR1 is DFQATT and CDR2 is SNEGSKA in the germline V gene (reference sequence). The CDR3 contains 15 residues when both ends are counted. The CDR3 reads CSARDWTSTGELFFF.

This clonotype has more than one count but fewer than ten. V and J are TRBV14 and TRBJ2-3; 10 bases align to TRBD2. Per the germline V gene, CDR1 is SGHDN and CDR2 is FVKESK. There are 15 residues in the CDR3. With 4 bases clipped from V and 5 bases from J, the junction kept 6 bases outside the gene matches. The CDR3: CASSRLLAGVDTQYF. DNA for the CDR3: TGTGCCAGCAGCCGCCTGCTAGCGGGAGTAGATACGCAGTATTTT.

This clonotype has more than one count but fewer than ten. The chain links TRBV20-1 to TRBJ2-7, with D perhaps matching TRBD1 (5 bases). Germline V gene lookup returns CDR1 DFQATT and CDR2 SNEGSKA (reference sequence). The CDR3 sequence is 15 residues long. The germline V and J ends were trimmed by 6 bases and 4 bases, with 22 bases remaining between them. CDR3: CSAGDLQVVEYEQYF. In DNA, the CDR3 is TGCAGTGCCGGAGACTTACAGGTTGTGGAGTACGAGCAGTACTTC.

This clonotype showed up just a few times. The rearrangement joins TRBV5-6 to TRBJ2-1; 8 bases fit TRBD1. Germline V gene lookup returns CDR1 SGHDT and CDR2 YYEEEE. This CDR3 has 15 amino acids. V trimming: 3 bases; J trimming: 4 bases; junction bases outside the gene matches: 6. CDR3 region: CASSSRDRPYNEQFF. The CDR3 DNA is TGTGCCAGCAGCTCTCGGGACAGGCCTTACAATGAGCAGTTCTTC.

This clonotype was seen only once. The gene calls are TRBV24-1 and TRBJ2-1; TRBD2 matches at 7 bases. Germline CDR1 KGHDR, CDR2 SFDVKD. V shed 7 bases, J shed 4 bases, and the junction held 6 bases outside the gene matches. The CDR3 is 14 residues long. CDR3 region: CATRASGNYNEQFF. The CDR3 DNA follows: TGTGCCACCAGGGCTAGCGGAAATTACAATGAGCAGTTCTTC.

The gene calls are TRBV4-1 and TRBJ2-5; D unresolved. V was shortened by 0 bases and J by 1 base, with 0 bases between the two germline ends. Germline V gene sequence: CDR1 MGHRA, CDR2 YSYEKL. The length of the CDR3 is 12 residues. CDR3 nucleotide sequence: TGCGCCAGCAGCCAAGACCAAGAGACCCAGTACTTC. Amino acids: CASSQDQETQYF.

The V call is TRBV7-9, the J call TRBJ1-4; D not resolved. Germline V CDR1 and CDR2: SEHNR, FQNEAQ (reference sequence). This CDR3 region has 13 residues. The V end was cut by 6 bases, the J end by 8 bases, with 13 bases between. The CDR3 is CASSTSVGEKLFF. For the CDR3, the DNA is TGTGCCAGCAGTACATCGGTAGGAGAAAAACTGTTTTTT.

This clonotype turned up a few times. J is TRBJ2-2 and V is TRBV19, with D hard to call. The CDR3 has 13 residues. Germline assignment: CDR1 LNHDA and CDR2 SQIVND (reference sequence). V was shortened by 8 bases and J by 6 bases, with 13 bases between the two germline ends. Here the CDR3 reads CASSSGRSGELFF. The CDR3 DNA is TGTGCCAGTTCGTCTGGAAGGTCCGGGGAGCTGTTTTTT.

In this sample, this clonotype turned up a few times. The chain joins TRBV24-1 to TRBJ2-1; TRBD1 agrees at 7 bases. From germline, CDR1 is KGHDR and CDR2 SFDVKD. J was trimmed by 5 bases and V by 0 bases; bases with no gene match: 6. This CDR3 region has 16 residues. The CDR3 here is CATSDLYGTGDNEQFF. The CDR3 bases are TGTGCCACCAGTGATTTGTATGGTACAGGGGACAATGAGCAGTTCTTC.

This clonotype was found a few times. V is TRBV6-5 and J is TRBJ1-1, with D uncertain. Looked up from germline, CDR1 is MNHEY and CDR2 is SVGAGI. V was cut by 6 bases and J by 0 bases, with 8 bases left in between. CDR3 length: 13 amino acids. The CDR3 coding sequence is TGTGCCAGCAGCGGATCCATGAACACTGAAGCTTTCTTT. The encoded protein is CASSGSMNTEAFF.

This clonotype was found a few times. The V and J genes are TRBV7-9 and TRBJ2-3; D not certain. V was trimmed by 5 bases and J by 1 base, leaving 13 bases between them. Germline CDR1 SEHNR, CDR2 FQNEAQ (reference sequence). The CDR3 runs to 15 residues. DNA for the CDR3: TGTGCCAGCAGCCCCGGCGAATCCCGCACAGATACGCAGTATTTT. As protein: CASSPGESRTDTQYF.

The rearrangement links TRBV5-1 to TRBJ1-1; D might be TRBD1 (6 bases). This CDR3 is 14 amino acids long. V gave up 4 bases and J gave up 4 bases, with 14 bases separating them. Germline lookup yields CDR1 SGHRS and CDR2 YFSETQ. The CDR3 DNA sequence: TGCGCCAGCAGCAGAGACAGGTCAGCCACTGAAGCTTTCTTT. Its translation: CASSRDRSATEAFF.

The V and J genes are TRBV4-2 and TRBJ2-1; either TRBD1 or TRBD2 may supply D (6 bases each). The germline V and J ends were trimmed by 1 base and 10 bases, with 11 bases remaining between them. Germline values: CDR1 LGHNA, CDR2 YNFKEQ. The CDR3 is made up of 13 amino acids. The CDR3 reads CASSQARGGEQFF. Written as DNA, the CDR3 is TGTGCCAGCAGCCAAGCACGAGGGGGGGAGCAGTTCTTC.

In this sample, this clonotype turned up a few times. The rearrangement joins TRBV12-3 or TRBV12-4 to TRBJ2-1; D is uncertain. This CDR3 has 12 residues. V was trimmed by 4 bases and J by 9 bases, leaving 10 bases between them. Here the CDR3 DNA reads TGTGCCAGCAGTTCCCAGAGGCCTGAGCAGTTCTTC. As protein: CASSSQRPEQFF.

V is TRBV6-5 and J is TRBJ1-1; D unresolved. Trimming removed 0 bases at V and 4 bases at J, with 6 bases between. The germline CDR1 and CDR2 sequences are MNHEY and SVGAGI. This CDR3 has 13 residues. CDR3 nucleotide sequence: TGTGCCAGCAGTTACTCTGAGGGCACTGAAGCTTTCTTT. Protein product: CASSYSEGTEAFF.

The chain links TRBV4-3 to TRBJ2-7; a weak D match, TRBD2 (5 bases). Between the trimmed V and J ends, which lost 0 bases and 4 bases, there was a span of 13 bases. The CDR3 has 15 residues. Germline V CDR1 and CDR2: LGHNA, YSLEER. The DNA for the CDR3 is TGCGCCAGCAGCCAAGACCCAGTTGAGGGTTACGAGCAGTACTTC. It yields the protein CASSQDPVEGYEQYF.

This clonotype was counted a few times. This chain joins TRBV25-1 and TRBJ1-5; TRBD1 is a possible D gene (6 bases). There are 15 residues in the CDR3. V lost 4 bases, J lost 0 bases, and 10 bases lay in between. In germline, CDR1 is MGHDK, CDR2 SYGVNS. The CDR3 here is CASSGGHLSNQPQHF. CDR3 sequence (DNA): TGTGCCAGCAGTGGGGGACACCTTAGCAATCAGCCCCAGCATTTT.

The gene calls are TRBV11-3 and TRBJ2-5, with TRBD2 identical over 7 bases. V lost 5 bases to trimming and J lost 4 bases; unmatched junction nucleotides: 10. CDR3 length equals 15 residues. Germline loops: CDR1 SGHNT, CDR2 YENEEA. As DNA, the CDR3 is TGTGCCAGCAGCAGGTCAGGCGGGGGACGAGAGACCCAGTACTTC. This sequence encodes CASSRSGGGRETQYF.

This clonotype was detected only a few times. The J gene is TRBJ2-7, the V gene TRBV29-1, with 11 bases identical to TRBD1. Per the germline V gene, CDR1 is SQVTM and CDR2 is ANQGSEA. V gave up 7 bases and J gave up 2 bases; unmatched junction bases: 7. The CDR3 is 14 residues long. The CDR3, as DNA: TGCAGCGCTGCGATGGGACAGGGGGCCTACGAGCAGTACTTC. Translating gives CSAAMGQGAYEQYF.

This clonotype was picked up a small number of times. The gene calls are TRBV9 and TRBJ2-1; D is perhaps TRBD2 (5 bases). V was clipped by 4 bases and J by 7 bases, with 12 bases between them. The germline gives CDR1 SGDLS, CDR2 YYNGEE. CDR3 size: 13 residues. The CDR3 DNA is TGTGCCAGCAGCTACACGCCGGGGAATGAGCAGTTCTTC. Protein: CASSYTPGNEQFF.

This clonotype was counted only a few times. The chain joins TRBV20-1 to TRBJ2-3; D is possibly TRBD2 (6 bases). V gave up 5 bases and J gave up 0 bases, with 15 bases separating them. Germline V gene lookup returns CDR1 DFQATT and CDR2 SNEGSKA (reference sequence). The CDR3 extends over 15 amino acids. The CDR3: CSAHRHSGSTDTQYF. The CDR3, as DNA: TGCAGTGCTCACCGACATAGCGGCAGCACAGATACGCAGTATTTT.

This clonotype was recorded a few times. The chain is built from TRBV29-1 and TRBJ2-3; a possible D gene is TRBD2 (6 bases). CDR3 length equals 16 residues. Germline V gene lookup returns CDR1 SQVTM and CDR2 ANQGSEA. Trimming pared 6 bases from V and 0 bases from J, leaving 19 bases between. The CDR3 DNA sequence: TGCAGCGTGGGCATGATTAGCGGTATAAGCACAGATACGCAGTATTTT. It codes for CSVGMISGISTDTQYF.

The chain has TRBV29-1 and TRBJ2-3, with D perhaps matching TRBD1 (5 bases). The CDR3 runs 14 residues. From germline, CDR1 is SQVTM and CDR2 ANQGSEA. V was shortened by 6 bases and J by 0 bases, with 13 bases between the two germline ends. CDR3: CSVAQQASTDTQYF. The CDR3 DNA sequence: TGCAGCGTAGCCCAACAGGCTAGCACAGATACGCAGTATTTT.

The rearrangement joins TRBV15 to TRBJ2-4; D might be TRBD1 or TRBD2, each matching 5 bases. Germline V gene lookup returns CDR1 LNHNV and CDR2 YYDKDF (reference sequence). There are 14 residues in the CDR3. V was shortened by 0 bases and J by 8 bases, with 11 bases between the two germline ends. This CDR3 is CATSRERDGYIQYF. The CDR3 bases are TGTGCCACCAGCAGAGAGAGGGACGGTTACATTCAGTACTTC. The full variable domain, completed using reference TRBV15 and TRBJ2-4, is DAMVIQNPRYQVTQFGKPVTLSCSQTLNHNVMYWYQQKSSQAPKLLFHYYDKDFNNEADTPDNFQSRRPNTSFCFLDIRSPGLGDTAMYLCATSRERDGYIQYFGAGTRLSVL.

The CDR3 nucleotides are TGTGCCTCCTCAGCGGGGGCGCAAGGCGGCTACACCTTC. Translation: CASSAGAQGGYTF. The rearrangement links TRBV10-3 to TRBJ1-2; D possibly corresponds to TRBD1 (6 bases). Trimming took off 11 bases at V and 8 bases at J, with 21 bases between the two ends. The CDR3 spans 13 residues. Per the germline V gene, CDR1 is ENHRY and CDR2 is SYGVKD.

This clonotype was seen a handful of times. The chain employs TRBV5-4 and TRBJ1-1; D is unresolved. The CDR3 has 13 residues. V was clipped by 3 bases and J by 6 bases, with 12 bases between them. CDR1 is SGHNT, CDR2 YYREEE, per germline (reference sequence). The CDR3 bases are TGTGCCAGCAGCTATGACGGGGTTGCTGAAGCTTTCTTT. Its translation: CASSYDGVAEAFF.